Listed below are T cell receptor beta chains from one sample, sequenced in a study of T cells expressing NK-cell markers. TCRdb reprocessed the 5' RACE reads; each CDR3 protein has one entry and no DNA is given. The listing records 150,000 or so distinct CDR3 sequences. The sequenced material came from blood T cells: a sorted CD56 or NKG2C T cell subset, CD4+ or CD8+ T cells, or bulk PBMC T cells (not recorded which). The origin of the receptors is a woman aged 45-59 years in good health. The CDR3 runs from the conserved cysteine through the conserved F or W.

J gene: TRBJ1-5; V gene: TRBV29-1; CDR3 length: 13; CDR3 protein: CSVDAGSGQPQHF
J gene: TRBJ1-5; V gene: TRBV19; CDR3 length: 16; CDR3 protein: CASGATPRDSNQPQHF
J gene: TRBJ1-1; V gene: TRBV5-6; CDR3 length: 17; CDR3 protein: CASSLAWVYRDNTEAFF
J gene: TRBJ2-3; V gene: TRBV7-9; CDR3 length: 13; CDR3 protein: CASSRVTADTQYF
J gene: TRBJ2-1; V gene: TRBV2; CDR3 length: 15; CDR3 protein: CASGTGFSSYNEQFF
J gene: TRBJ2-1; V gene: TRBV27; CDR3 length: 14; CDR3 protein: CASSSTSSYNEQFF
J gene: TRBJ2-1; V gene: TRBV27; CDR3 length: 14; CDR3 protein: CASGLTSGYNEQFF
J gene: TRBJ2-7; V gene: TRBV10-3; CDR3 length: 13; CDR3 protein: CAIRMTETYEQYF
J gene: TRBJ2-1; V gene: TRBV12-3/TRBV12-4; CDR3 length: 13; CDR3 protein: CASSPSSVYEQFF
J gene: TRBJ2-5; V gene: TRBV24-1; CDR3 length: 14; CDR3 protein: CATSDNAGWETQYF
J gene: TRBJ2-7; V gene: TRBV4-1; CDR3 length: 16; CDR3 protein: CASSQAWQGNPYEQYF
J gene: TRBJ2-1; V gene: TRBV4-1; CDR3 length: 16; CDR3 protein: CASSQTSSDSYNEQFF
J gene: TRBJ2-1; V gene: TRBV29-1; CDR3 length: 11; CDR3 protein: CSVHTGVEQFF
J gene: TRBJ1-5; V gene: TRBV7-8; CDR3 length: 14; CDR3 protein: CASSSGRGEQPQHF
J gene: TRBJ1-2; V gene: TRBV20-1; CDR3 length: 13; CDR3 protein: CSASWGLKYGYTF
J gene: TRBJ2-1; V gene: TRBV7-9; CDR3 length: 16; CDR3 protein: CASSFGRPTSYNEQFF
J gene: TRBJ2-6; V gene: TRBV27; CDR3 length: 16; CDR3 protein: CASSFPDSSGANVLTF
J gene: TRBJ2-7; V gene: TRBV29-1; CDR3 length: 15; CDR3 protein: CSVEDPRGESYEQYF
J gene: TRBJ2-1; V gene: TRBV11-2; CDR3 length: 15; CDR3 protein: CASSPLGSFRNEQFF
J gene: TRBJ2-2; V gene: TRBV29-1; CDR3 length: 17; CDR3 protein: CSARLRTEPTNTGELFF
J gene: TRBJ2-1; V gene: TRBV30; CDR3 length: 14; CDR3 protein: CASSGLHSYNEQFF
J gene: TRBJ2-1; V gene: TRBV20-1; CDR3 length: 13; CDR3 protein: CSARSEATDEQFF
J gene: TRBJ1-4; V gene: TRBV12-3/TRBV12-4; CDR3 length: 14; CDR3 protein: CASSPQGESEKLFF
J gene: TRBJ2-7; V gene: TRBV10-3; CDR3 length: 14; CDR3 protein: CAISPGSNSYEQYF
J gene: TRBJ2-7; V gene: TRBV10-2; CDR3 length: 14; CDR3 protein: CASGRSSGRDEQYF
J gene: TRBJ2-7; V gene: TRBV3-1; CDR3 length: 17; CDR3 protein: CASSPLYLVAGGYEQYF
J gene: TRBJ1-1; V gene: TRBV11-2; CDR3 length: 13; CDR3 protein: CASSVNDLSEAFF
J gene: TRBJ2-1; V gene: TRBV27; CDR3 length: 14; CDR3 protein: CASSLGLAGGQQFF
J gene: TRBJ2-7; V gene: TRBV28; CDR3 length: 12; CDR3 protein: CASSLLGVEQYF
J gene: TRBJ2-7; V gene: TRBV20-1; CDR3 length: 15; CDR3 protein: CSAARQGAPLNEQYF
J gene: TRBJ2-7; V gene: TRBV7-8; CDR3 length: 12; CDR3 protein: CASSSSRYEQYF
J gene: TRBJ2-7; V gene: TRBV27; CDR3 length: 14; CDR3 protein: CASSLLANYYEQYF
J gene: TRBJ2-7; V gene: TRBV10-3; CDR3 length: 12; CDR3 protein: CAISEGLYEQYF
J gene: TRBJ2-1; V gene: TRBV27; CDR3 length: 18; CDR3 protein: CASSLLAGGPSSYNEQFF
J gene: TRBJ1-4; V gene: TRBV7-8; CDR3 length: 11; CDR3 protein: CASSSGFGLFF
J gene: TRBJ1-2; V gene: TRBV27; CDR3 length: 15; CDR3 protein: CASSFSWTGDYGYTF
J gene: TRBJ2-5; V gene: TRBV10-3; CDR3 length: 16; CDR3 protein: CAISEAGTSNQETQYF
J gene: TRBJ1-2; V gene: TRBV11-2; CDR3 length: 17; CDR3 protein: CASSPRFQHLANYGYTF
J gene: TRBJ1-4; V gene: TRBV10-1; CDR3 length: 13; CDR3 protein: CASRGDGNEKLFF
J gene: TRBJ2-3; V gene: TRBV11-2; CDR3 length: 15; CDR3 protein: CASSFGGSSGDTQYF
J gene: TRBJ2-5; V gene: TRBV5-1; CDR3 length: 17; CDR3 protein: CASSLNPGTGSSETQYF
J gene: TRBJ1-3; V gene: TRBV27; CDR3 length: 14; CDR3 protein: CASSPAFSGNTIYF
J gene: TRBJ2-7; V gene: TRBV27; CDR3 length: 15; CDR3 protein: CASSLDTSGSYEQYF
J gene: TRBJ2-1; V gene: TRBV7-8; CDR3 length: 14; CDR3 protein: CASSLVPSGPEQFF
J gene: TRBJ1-2; V gene: TRBV4-1; CDR3 length: 14; CDR3 protein: CASSPRLGQKGYTF
J gene: TRBJ1-5; V gene: TRBV6-5; CDR3 length: 13; CDR3 protein: CASSYWAGQPQHF
J gene: TRBJ2-1; V gene: TRBV5-6; CDR3 length: 16; CDR3 protein: CASSLAGGGASDEQFF
J gene: TRBJ2-1; V gene: TRBV7-9; CDR3 length: 12; CDR3 protein: CASTQLGNEQFF
J gene: TRBJ1-1; V gene: TRBV27; CDR3 length: 13; CDR3 protein: CASSLSNLREAFF
J gene: TRBJ2-5; V gene: TRBV12-3/TRBV12-4; CDR3 length: 14; CDR3 protein: CASSPPQGKETQYF
J gene: TRBJ1-1; V gene: TRBV7-8; CDR3 length: 16; CDR3 protein: CASSFYVSERDTEAFF